This T cell receptor beta chain was found in a study of CD8 T cells in Susac syndrome. Germline trimming cut 0 bases from V and 5 bases from J; bases unmatched to any gene: 13. Germline V gives CDR1 SGHRS, CDR2 YFSETQ. The CDR3 totals 17 residues. RNA, at roughly 0.45 to 1 ug, was reverse transcribed with random hexamers. TCRdb re-called the immunoSEQ multiplex PCR reads with MiXCR, one entry per CDR3 protein. This sample has fewer than 150,000 distinct CDR3 sequences, with 85% to 95% found just once. Material for sequencing was CD8+ T cells from PBMCs. The chain is built from TRBV5-1 and TRBJ2-7; 8 bases are a match to TRBD2. This TCR was sampled from a human donor with Susac syndrome. The chain's CDR3 is CASSLASTGGLHDEQYF. The CDR3 DNA sequence: TGCGCCAGCAGCTTGGCCTCAACGGGAGGGTTACACGACGAGCAGTACTTC.